The clone carrying this T cell receptor (beta chain) was recorded many times. Its antigen is not identified. The protocol was immunoSEQ multiplex PCR, while the TCRdb copy is restricted to in-frame clones and leaves out a portion. The sample holds about 120,000 clones, more than 75% seen once. The sample is drawn from a study of T cell responses to AZD1222 COVID-19 vaccine. Overall study: The analysis combined second doses at about 4 or about 12 weeks.

CDR3 length: 14 amino acids. Losses at the gene ends were 1 base for V and 9 bases for J; bases not matched to a gene: 7. The germline V gene has CDR1 MDHEN and CDR2 SYDVKM. Overall study findings and caveats: Close to half of spike-specific TCRs reportedly recognize unmutated variant regions.

This chain joins TRBV28 and TRBJ1-1; 8 bases align to TRBD1. The specimen was peripheral blood, collected on day 0 of AZD1222 vaccination. The sequence was obtained from an adult in good health. The CDR3 is CASSLSIDRGKAFF. The CDR3 DNA sequence: TGTGCCAGCAGTTTATCCATCGACAGGGGTAAAGCTTTCTTT. The complete variable domain, with remaining parts taken from reference TRBV28 and TRBJ1-1, reads DVKVTQSSRYLVKRTGEKVFLECVQDMDHENMFWYRQDPGLGLRLIYFSYDVKMKEKGDIPEGYSVSREKKERFSLILESASTNQTSMYLCASSLSIDRGKAFFGQGTRLTVV.